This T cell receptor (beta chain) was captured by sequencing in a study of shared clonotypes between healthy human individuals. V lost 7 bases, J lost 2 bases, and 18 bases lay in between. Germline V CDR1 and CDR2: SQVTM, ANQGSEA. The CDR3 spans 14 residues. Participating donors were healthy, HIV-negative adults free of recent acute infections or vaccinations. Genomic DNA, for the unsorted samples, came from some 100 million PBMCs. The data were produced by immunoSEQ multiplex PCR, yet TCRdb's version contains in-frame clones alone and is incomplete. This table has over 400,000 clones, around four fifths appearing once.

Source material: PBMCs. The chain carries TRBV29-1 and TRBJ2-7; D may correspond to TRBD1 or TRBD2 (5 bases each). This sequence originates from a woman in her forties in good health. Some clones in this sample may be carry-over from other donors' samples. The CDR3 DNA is TGCAGCGGATCAGGGACCCCCTATCCCTACGAGCAGTACTTC. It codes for CSGSGTPYPYEQYF.